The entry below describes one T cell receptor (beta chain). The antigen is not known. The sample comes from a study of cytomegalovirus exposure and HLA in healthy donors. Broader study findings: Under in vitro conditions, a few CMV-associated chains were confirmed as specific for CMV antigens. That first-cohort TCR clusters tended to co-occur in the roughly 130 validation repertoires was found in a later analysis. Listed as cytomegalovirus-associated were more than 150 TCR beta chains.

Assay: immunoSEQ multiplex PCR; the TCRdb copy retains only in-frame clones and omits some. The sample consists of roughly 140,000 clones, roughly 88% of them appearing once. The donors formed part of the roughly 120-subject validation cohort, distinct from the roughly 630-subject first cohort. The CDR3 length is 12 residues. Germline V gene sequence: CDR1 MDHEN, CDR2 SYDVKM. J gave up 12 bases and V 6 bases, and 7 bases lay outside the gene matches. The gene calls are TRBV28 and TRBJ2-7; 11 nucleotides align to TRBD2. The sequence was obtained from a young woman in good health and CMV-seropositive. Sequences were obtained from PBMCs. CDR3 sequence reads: CASRRLAGGPYF. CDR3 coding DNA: TGTGCCAGCAGACGTCTAGCGGGAGGTCCGTACTTC.